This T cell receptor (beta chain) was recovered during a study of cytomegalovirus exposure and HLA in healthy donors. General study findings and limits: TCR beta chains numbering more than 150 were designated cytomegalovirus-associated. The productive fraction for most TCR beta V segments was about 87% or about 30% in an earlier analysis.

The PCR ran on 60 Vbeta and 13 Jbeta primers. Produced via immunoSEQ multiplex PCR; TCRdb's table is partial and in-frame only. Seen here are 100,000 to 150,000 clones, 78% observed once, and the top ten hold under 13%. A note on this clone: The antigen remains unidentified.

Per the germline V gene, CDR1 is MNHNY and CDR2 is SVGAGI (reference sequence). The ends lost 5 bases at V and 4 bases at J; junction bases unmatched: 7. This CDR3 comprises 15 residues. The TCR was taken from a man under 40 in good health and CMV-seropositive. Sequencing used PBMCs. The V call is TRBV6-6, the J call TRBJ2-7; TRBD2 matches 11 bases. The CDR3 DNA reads TGTGCCAGCAGTAGCCCGACTAGCGGGACATACGAGCAGTACTTC. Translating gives CASSSPTSGTYEQYF.